These T cell receptor beta chains were read from a single sample in a study of blood T cell repertoires in COVID-19. TCRdb keeps only in-frame clones here, not all; method: immunoSEQ multiplex PCR. This sample has about 370,000 clones; over 75% occur once, and the top ten carry around 1%. Sequenced input: PBMCs or T cells enriched from blood (not recorded which). The receptors here all came from a young man who had recovered from COVID-19. CDR3s include the opening cysteine and the closing phenylalanine or tryptophan.

CDR3 length	V gene	CDR3 protein
15	TRBV19	CASSIVGTGLSGYTF
13	TRBV5-1	CASSQTRADTQYF
15	TRBV5-6	CASSLLAGGYNEQFF
14	TRBV27	CASSLNPGAYGYTF
14	TRBV6-5	CASRPRDKGQPQHF
15	TRBV3-1/TRBV3-2	CASSPGTGKNSPLHF
15	TRBV2	CASSYDRERTDTQYF
15	TRBV6-5	CASSYRASGSYEQYF
14	TRBV28	CASSLGTVSYEQYF
17	TRBV11-2	CASSPPRASGLGGEQYF
14	TRBV7-8	CASSLSWGDQPQHF
14	TRBV3-1/TRBV3-2	CASSQGLGSNEQFF
16	TRBV30	CAWSQGGVGVNTEAFF
15	TRBV27	CASSWREGRTDTQYF
15	TRBV7-3	CASSSGATHGETQYF
13	TRBV28	CASNLPGDEKLFF
18	TRBV9	CASSAWTGSGSVGYGYTF
12	TRBV10-3	CAIRGGGDTQYF
12	TRBV29-1	CSVGRERSEQYF
13	TRBV6-5	CASSILAANEQFF
18	TRBV24-1	CATRSMIQGIFGNQPQHF
16	TRBV15	CATSRRTGHRSYEQYF
14	TRBV15	CATSRGGTYNEQFF
17	TRBV24-1	CATSDSGLAESYNEQFF
21	TRBV6-2/TRBV6-3	CASSYSANPGQGPRGHQPQHF
17	TRBV7-8	CASRQRGGDSSNQPQHF
15	TRBV9	CASSVGGGSYNEQFF
16	TRBV6-2/TRBV6-3	CASSYVGGDVTGELFF
15	TRBV11-2	CASSFRTGTSYEQYF
12	TRBV27	CASRLGQSEAFF
12	TRBV24-1	CATQGNTGELFF
16	TRBV19	CASSISGYAGGLEQYF
14	TRBV7-3	CASSLGGVGNTIYF
13	TRBV30	CACRGGPGTEAFF
16	TRBV18	CASSLNRGRITGELFF
14	TRBV6-5	CASSPWTGISEAFF
13	TRBV5-6	CASSARGNSPLHF
11	TRBV5-4	CASSLGLKKFF
17	TRBV5-1	CASSPTGSSGGGKTQYF
15	TRBV3-1/TRBV3-2	CASSQVLGASYGYTF
14	TRBV6-5	CASRRDFRGNEQFF
15	TRBV27	CASSKQGQGIGGYTF
15	TRBV5-1	CASSFWDNRNTEAFF
15	TRBV5-1	CASKRAGSSYNEQFF
14	TRBV5-5	CASSLGVLADTQYF